Below, 15 T cell receptor beta chains from the same sample are listed, as sequenced in a study of T cell repertoires in cytomegalovirus infection. TCRdb used MiXCR to reprocess the reads, holding one entry per CDR3 protein. The repertoire holds about 27,000 distinct CDR3 sequences, under 20% seen once, with about four fifths in the top ten. For these receptors, no antigen is known. Specimen: CD8+ T cells from cultured PBMCs, collected from culture after CMV antigen stimulation. These receptors all come from a human donor in good health (CMV status not recorded). Some clones in this sample may be carry-over from other donors' samples.

In its sample, this clonotype was seen many times. The CDR3 coding sequence is TGTGCCAGCAGTTCGGGGACTAGCGGGAGGGGTACCCAGTACTTC. It specifies CASSSGTSGRGTQYF. The chain combines TRBV27 with TRBJ2-5, with 16 bases lining up with TRBD2. After removal of 4 bases from V and 8 bases from J, the junction contained 4 bases not matched to a gene. CDR3 length: 15 amino acids. Germline V gene data show CDR1 as MNHEY and CDR2 as SMNVEV (reference sequence).

This clonotype showed up just a few times. This rearrangement joins TRBV7-2 to TRBJ2-3, with 12 positions matching TRBD2. Germline CDR1 SGHTA, CDR2 FQGNSA. Germline trimming cut 5 bases from V and 7 bases from J; bases unmatched to any gene: 1. The CDR3 length is 13 residues. CDR3 loop: CASSTSGGNTQYF. The CDR3 bases are TGTGCCAGCAGCACTAGCGGGGGGAATACGCAGTATTTT.

V and J are TRBV4-3 and TRBJ2-3; 8 positions agree with TRBD2. The germline gives CDR1 LGHNA, CDR2 YSLEER. V dropped 1 base and J dropped 1; count of bases not matched to a gene: 4. The CDR3 covers 16 residues. CDR3 region: CASSQVRAGGTDTQYF. CDR3 nucleotides: TGCGCCAGCAGCCAAGTTCGAGCGGGGGGCACAGATACGCAGTATTTT.

This clonotype was observed a few times. This chain uses TRBV20-1 with TRBJ2-3, with 15 bases lining up with TRBD2. CDR3 length: 17 amino acids. Germline lookup yields CDR1 DFQATT and CDR2 SNEGSKA (reference sequence). The V and J ends lost 5 bases and 2 bases, in that order; junction bases with no gene match: 8. The CDR3 DNA reads TGCAGTGCTCGAAGGGGACTAGCGGGAGGCCTCACAGATACGCAGTATTTT. This codes for CSARRGLAGGLTDTQYF.

J is TRBJ2-1 and V is TRBV7-6, with 8 bases aligning to TRBD2. This CDR3 comprises 17 residues. Germline CDR1 and CDR2: SGHVS and FNYEAQ. The junction had 11 bases not matched to a gene; V was cut back by 5 bases and J by 2 bases. CDR3 region: CASSRWESGRTYNEQFF. CDR3 nucleotide sequence: TGTGCCAGCAGCCGTTGGGAGAGCGGGAGAACCTACAATGAGCAGTTCTTC.

At least ten counts were recorded for this clonotype. The chain is built from TRBV11-2 and TRBJ2-7; maybe TRBD2 (5 bases). The CDR3 covers 18 residues. The germline gives CDR1 SGHAT, CDR2 FQNNGV. V lost 2 bases to trimming and J lost 3 bases, with 23 bases between them. CDR3 coding DNA: TGTGCCAGCAGCTTACGGTCCCCACTCCGCGAGCGGCTCTACGAGCAGTACTTC. Amino acids: CASSLRSPLRERLYEQYF.

The chain couples TRBV7-6 to TRBJ1-1; 7 nucleotides agree with TRBD1. Trimming cost V 1 base and J 6 bases; bases outside gene matches: 2. The germline gives CDR1 SGHVS, CDR2 FNYEAQ. This CDR3 is 13 amino acids long. For the CDR3, the DNA is TGTGCCAGCAGCTTAGGGCAGGGGGCTGAAGCTTTCTTT. This translates into CASSLGQGAEAFF.

The chain uses TRBV7-8 and TRBJ2-1, with 8 positions matching TRBD2. The germline gives CDR1 SGHVS, CDR2 FQNEAQ. After removal of 5 bases from V and 2 bases from J, the junction contained 11 bases not matched to a gene. There are 17 residues in the CDR3. The CDR3 DNA sequence: TGTGCCAGCAGCCCAGGTGCGCGGGAGGTCCCCTACAATGAGCAGTTCTTC. This translates into CASSPGAREVPYNEQFF.

The chain has TRBV12-3 or TRBV12-4 and TRBJ2-7; 7 nucleotides align to TRBD2. V shed 3 bases and J 6 bases; nucleotides not matched to a gene: 8. This CDR3 has 14 amino acids. The CDR3 nucleotides are TGTGCCAGCAGTTTCGCGGGGGTAGCTGTCGAGCAGTACTTC. Translated: CASSFAGVAVEQYF.

At least ten counts were recorded for this clonotype. The V and J genes are TRBV7-9 and TRBJ2-7; TRBD1 might be the D (5 bases). Germline V CDR1 and CDR2: SEHNR, FQNEAQ (reference sequence). The CDR3 runs to 13 residues. The V gene lost 4 bases and the J gene lost 3 bases, with 10 bases spanning the gap. Here the CDR3 DNA reads TGTGCCAGCAGCTCGCGACAGATCTACGAGCAGTACTTC. Encoded protein: CASSSRQIYEQYF.

This chain connects TRBV7-3 to TRBJ2-7, with D possibly being TRBD1 or TRBD2 (5 bases each). This CDR3 has 13 residues. The germline V and J ends were trimmed by 5 bases and 6 bases, with 14 bases remaining between them. From germline, CDR1 is SGHTA and CDR2 FQGTGA. CDR3 amino acids: CASSLVSGREQYF. In DNA form, the CDR3 reads TGTGCCAGCAGCCTCGTTTCGGGGCGCGAGCAGTACTTC.

V gene TRBV7-9 combines with J gene TRBJ1-5; D is possibly TRBD1 (5 bases). The CDR3 runs to 15 residues. V was cut by 5 bases and J by 6 bases, with 17 bases left in between. Germline-derived CDR1 and CDR2 are SEHNR and FQNEAQ (reference sequence). CDR3 region: CASSQTGTPGQPQHF. The CDR3 DNA follows: TGTGCCAGCAGCCAGACCGGGACCCCCGGTCAGCCCCAGCATTTT.

The CDR3 spells CASSYGGGSTQYF. CDR3 DNA sequence: TGTGCCAGCAGTTACGGGGGCGGGAGTACGCAGTATTTT. The chain is built from TRBV6-8 and TRBJ2-3; a weak D match, TRBD2 (7 bases). CDR1 and CDR2 from the germline V gene are MNHGY and SAAAGT. This CDR3 region has 13 residues. Deletions cut 2 bases from V and 8 bases from J, with 11 bases between.

This clonotype has a count of ten or more. The CDR3 region is CASSPTSGSLETQYF. The CDR3 DNA sequence: TGTGCCAGCAGTCCGACTAGCGGGAGCCTAGAGACCCAGTACTTC. The gene calls are TRBV2 and TRBJ2-5, with 12 bases matching TRBD2. The germline CDR1 and CDR2 sequences are SNHLY and FYNNEI. Trimming took 5 bases from V and 4 from J; bases not matched to a gene: 5. The CDR3 covers 15 residues.

This clonotype came up a few times. This rearrangement joins TRBV19 to TRBJ1-1; D gene ambiguous. The CDR3 is 13 amino acids. Trimming stripped 2 bases from V and 2 bases from J, with 6 bases between. Looked up from germline, CDR1 is LNHDA and CDR2 is SQIVND (reference sequence). Written as DNA, the CDR3 is TGTGCCAGTAGTATAATTTCCAACACTGAAGCTTTCTTT. Encoded protein: CASSIISNTEAFF.